This TCR beta chain originates from a study of T cells after posttransplantation cyclophosphamide. Study-wide results and caveats: TRB overlap between skin or GI tissue T cells and blood was limited. Donor CD8+ memory clones often dominated recipient blood repertoires at later times.

Germline lookup yields CDR1 SNHLY and CDR2 FYNNEI. V was clipped by 6 bases and J by 4 bases, with 12 bases between them. The CDR3 extends over 13 amino acids. The data were produced by immunoSEQ multiplex PCR, yet TCRdb's version contains in-frame clones alone and is incomplete. This table has roughly 9,200 clones, approximately 89% appearing once. The sample holds one count of this clone. What it binds is unknown. The sequence was collected from a woman aged 55-69 years in good health, CMV-negative, and a related stem cell transplant donor. The rearrangement uses TRBV2 and TRBJ1-1; the D gene is possibly TRBD1 (5 bases). Input material: memory CD4+ T cells sorted from PBMCs. DNA for the CDR3: TGTGCCAGCAGGGGATCCGGGGGCACTGAAGCTTTCTTT. The encoded protein is CASRGSGGTEAFF.